Presented here are 4 T cell receptor beta chains from one specimen sequenced in a study of vaccination effects on CD4 cells after COVID-19. These receptors lack a known antigen. Viral peptide pool expansion of antigen-specific CD4+ T cells preceded sequencing in the ViraFEST assay. Once cultured for roughly 10 days, the cells underwent separation to obtain CD4+ T cells. Two-dose BNT162b2 or mRNA-1273 vaccination was given to participants. Data came from immunoSEQ multiplex PCR; TCRdb stores just in-frame clones and leaves some out. The sample has 25,000 to 30,000 clones, over 55% seen once. This sample comprised CD4+ T cells from PBMCs cultured with HCoV-NL63 spike peptides, obtained after COVID-19 vaccination. The receptors here all came from a human donor who received a COVID-19 vaccine.

The gene calls are TRBV27 and TRBJ2-3; no definite D call. CDR1 MNHEY and CDR2 SMNVEV come from the germline V gene (reference sequence). The CDR3 has 13 amino acids. V was clipped by 0 bases and J by 4 bases, with 5 bases between them. The CDR3 DNA reads as TGTGCCAGCAGTTTATCCTGGTCAGATACGCAGTATTTT. Residues: CASSLSWSDTQYF.

In its sample, this clone was seen a few times. The chain employs TRBV30 and TRBJ1-6, with a possible D match to TRBD1 (6 bases). Trimming removed 0 bases from V and 2 bases from J, with 14 bases in between. CDR1 is GTSNPN, CDR2 SVGIG, per germline (reference sequence). The CDR3 spans 17 residues. The CDR3 spells CAWSVQGGIAYNSPLHF. The DNA for the CDR3 is TGTGCCTGGAGTGTACAAGGGGGAATAGCCTATAATTCACCCCTCCACTTT. Full variable domain (remainder filled in from reference TRBV30 and TRBJ1-6): SQTIHQWPATLVQPVGSPLSLECTVEGTSNPNLYWYRQAAGRGLQLLFYSVGIGQISSEVPQNLSASRPQDRQFILSSKKLLLSDSGFYLCAWSVQGGIAYNSPLHFGNGTRLTVT.

V is TRBV9 and J is TRBJ2-2, with 8 bases lining up with TRBD1. V lost 3 bases and J lost 4; bases outside the gene matches: 2. The germline V gene has CDR1 SGDLS and CDR2 YYNGEE. CDR3 size: 14 residues. DNA of the CDR3: TGTGCCAGCAGCGCGGGACAGGCCACCGGGGAGCTGTTTTTT. Encoded protein: CASSAGQATGELFF.

This clone was picked up one time. The rearrangement joins TRBV9 to TRBJ1-3; no clear D. CDR3 length equals 15 residues. Germline V gives CDR1 SGDLS, CDR2 YYNGEE. The germline V and J ends were trimmed by 4 bases and 0 bases, with 11 bases remaining between them. CDR3 bases: TGTGCCAGCAGCCTTCGGTCAGGCTCTGGAAACACCATATATTTT. This gives the protein CASSLRSGSGNTIYF.